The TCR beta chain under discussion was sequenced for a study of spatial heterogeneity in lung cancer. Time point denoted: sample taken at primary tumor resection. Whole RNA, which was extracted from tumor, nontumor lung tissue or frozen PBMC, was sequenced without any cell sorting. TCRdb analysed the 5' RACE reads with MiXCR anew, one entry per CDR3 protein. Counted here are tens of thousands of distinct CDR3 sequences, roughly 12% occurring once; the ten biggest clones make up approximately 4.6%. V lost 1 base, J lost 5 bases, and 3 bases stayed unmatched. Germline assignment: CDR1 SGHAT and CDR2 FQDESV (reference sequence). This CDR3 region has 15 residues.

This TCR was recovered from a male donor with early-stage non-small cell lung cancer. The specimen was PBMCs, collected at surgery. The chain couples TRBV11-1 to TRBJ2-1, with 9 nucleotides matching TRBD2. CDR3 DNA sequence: TGTGCCAGCAGCTTAGTTTTAGCGGGAGACAATGAGCAGTTCTTC. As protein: CASSLVLAGDNEQFF.